This T cell receptor beta chain was recovered during a study of blood T cell repertoires in COVID-19. Overall study context: The United States, Italy and Spain supplied acute and convalescent COVID-19 samples.

In the original workflow: Amplification of reference gene primers was used by the study to estimate nucleated cell counts. Sequenced by immunoSEQ multiplex PCR; TCRdb stores in-frame clones only, minus some. D and trimming come from the DNA, and the V and J calls and clone size come from that table. The data show roughly 200,000 clones, about four fifths seen once. The CDR3 runs to 13 residues. With 9 bases removed from V and 3 bases from J, the gap between germline ends came to 12 bases. Germline V CDR1 and CDR2: SNHLY, FYNNEI. This receptor was identified in an older man with active or convalescent COVID-19. The sample was peripheral blood. The V and J genes are TRBV2 and TRBJ1-5; tentative D call: TRBD1 (5 bases). The CDR3 nucleotides are TGTGCCAGTAAAGACAGAAACAATCAGCCCCAGCATTTT. Protein sequence: CASKDRNNQPQHF. Complete variable domain (other parts from reference TRBV2 and TRBJ1-5): EPEVTQTPSHQVTQMGQEVILRCVPISNHLYFYWYRQILGQKVEFLVSFYNNEISEKSEIFDDQFSVERPDGSNFTLKIRSTKLEDSAMYFCASKDRNNQPQHFGDGTRLSIL.